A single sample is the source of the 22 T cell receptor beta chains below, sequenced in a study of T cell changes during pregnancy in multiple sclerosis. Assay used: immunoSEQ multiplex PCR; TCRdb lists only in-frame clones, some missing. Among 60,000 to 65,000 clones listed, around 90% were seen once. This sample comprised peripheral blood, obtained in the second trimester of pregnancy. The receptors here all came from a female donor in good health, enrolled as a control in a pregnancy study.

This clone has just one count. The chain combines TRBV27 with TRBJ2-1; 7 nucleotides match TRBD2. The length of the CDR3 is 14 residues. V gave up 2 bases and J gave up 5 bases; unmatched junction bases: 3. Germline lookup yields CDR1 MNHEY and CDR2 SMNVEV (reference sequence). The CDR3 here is CASSLAGVNNEQFF. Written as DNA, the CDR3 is TGTGCCAGCAGTTTAGCGGGAGTGAACAATGAGCAGTTCTTC.

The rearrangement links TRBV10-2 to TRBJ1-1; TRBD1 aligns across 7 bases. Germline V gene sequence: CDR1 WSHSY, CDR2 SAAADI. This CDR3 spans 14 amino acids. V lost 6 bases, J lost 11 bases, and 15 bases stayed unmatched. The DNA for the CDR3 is TGCGCCAGCAGGCCCGGGACAGCTTCCGTGAGCGCTTTCTTT. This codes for CASRPGTASVSAFF.

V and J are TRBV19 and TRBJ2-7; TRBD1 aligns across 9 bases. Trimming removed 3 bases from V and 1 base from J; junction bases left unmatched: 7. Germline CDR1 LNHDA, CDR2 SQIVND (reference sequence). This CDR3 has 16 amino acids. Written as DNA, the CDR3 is TGTGCCAGTAGTATCTCGACCGGGACAGGGTCCTACGAGCAGTACTTC. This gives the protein CASSISTGTGSYEQYF.

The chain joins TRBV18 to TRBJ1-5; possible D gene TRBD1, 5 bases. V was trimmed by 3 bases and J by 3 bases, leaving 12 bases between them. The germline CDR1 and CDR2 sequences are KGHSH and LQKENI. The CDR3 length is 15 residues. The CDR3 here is CASSPLTGNNQPQHF. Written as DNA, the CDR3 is TGTGCCAGCTCACCTTTAACAGGCAACAATCAGCCCCAGCATTTT.

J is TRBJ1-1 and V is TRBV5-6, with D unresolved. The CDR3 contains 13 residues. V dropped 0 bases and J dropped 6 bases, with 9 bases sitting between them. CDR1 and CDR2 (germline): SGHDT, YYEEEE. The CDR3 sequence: CASSLVPGSEAFF. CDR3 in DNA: TGTGCCAGCAGCTTGGTACCCGGGTCTGAAGCTTTCTTT.

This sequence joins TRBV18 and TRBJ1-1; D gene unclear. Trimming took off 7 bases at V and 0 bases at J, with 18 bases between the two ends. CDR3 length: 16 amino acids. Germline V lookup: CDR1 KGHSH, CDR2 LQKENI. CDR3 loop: CASFRTAASMNTEAFF. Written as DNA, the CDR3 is TGTGCCAGCTTCAGAACCGCGGCCTCCATGAACACTGAAGCTTTCTTT.

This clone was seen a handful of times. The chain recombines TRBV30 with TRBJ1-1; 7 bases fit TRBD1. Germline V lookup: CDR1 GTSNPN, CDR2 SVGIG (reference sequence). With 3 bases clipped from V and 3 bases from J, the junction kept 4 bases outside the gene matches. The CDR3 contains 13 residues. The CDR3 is CAWSDRADTEAFF. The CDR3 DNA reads TGTGCCTGGAGCGACAGGGCGGACACTGAAGCTTTCTTT. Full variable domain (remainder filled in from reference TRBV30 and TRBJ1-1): SQTIHQWPATLVQPVGSPLSLECTVEGTSNPNLYWYRQAAGRGLQLLFYSVGIGQISSEVPQNLSASRPQDRQFILSSKKLLLSDSGFYLCAWSDRADTEAFFGQGTRLTVV.

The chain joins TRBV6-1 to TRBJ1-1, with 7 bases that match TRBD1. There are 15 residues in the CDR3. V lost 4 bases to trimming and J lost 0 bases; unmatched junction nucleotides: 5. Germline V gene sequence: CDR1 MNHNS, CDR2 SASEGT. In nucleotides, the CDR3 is TGTGCCAGCAGTGTTGCAGGGGGGCTGAACACTGAAGCTTTCTTT. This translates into CASSVAGGLNTEAFF.

The CDR3 loop reads CASSYWGGRKGYGYTF. In DNA form, the CDR3 reads TGTGCCAGCAGTTACTGGGGGGGCAGGAAGGGCTATGGCTACACCTTC. The chain links TRBV6-5 to TRBJ1-2; D possibly corresponds to TRBD1 (6 bases). Germline V gene sequence: CDR1 MNHEY, CDR2 SVGAGI. CDR3 length: 16 residues. The V gene lost 1 base and the J gene lost 4 bases, with 16 bases spanning the gap.

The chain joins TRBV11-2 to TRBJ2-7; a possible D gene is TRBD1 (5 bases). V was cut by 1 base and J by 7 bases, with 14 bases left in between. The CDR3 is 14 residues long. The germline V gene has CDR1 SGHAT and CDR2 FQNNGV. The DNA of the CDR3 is TGTGCCAGCAGCTTAGCAGGGCCCCCGGCGGAGCAGTACTTC. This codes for CASSLAGPPAEQYF.

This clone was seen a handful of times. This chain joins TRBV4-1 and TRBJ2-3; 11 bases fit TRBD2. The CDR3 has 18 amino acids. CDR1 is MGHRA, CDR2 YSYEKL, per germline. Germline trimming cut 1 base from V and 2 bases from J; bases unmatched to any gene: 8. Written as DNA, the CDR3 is TGCGCCAGCAGCCAAGTTGATATGGGACTAGCGGCCACAGATACGCAGTATTTT. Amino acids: CASSQVDMGLAATDTQYF.

The CDR3 reads CARLAAGTQETQYF. The CDR3 bases are TGCGCCAGGCTAGCTGCGGGCACGCAAGAGACCCAGTACTTC. The J gene is TRBJ2-5, the V gene TRBV5-1, with D maybe TRBD2 (5 bases). Trimming took 8 bases from V and 2 from J, leaving 16 bases between them. There are 14 residues in the CDR3. CDR1 is SGHRS and CDR2 is YFSETQ in the germline V gene.

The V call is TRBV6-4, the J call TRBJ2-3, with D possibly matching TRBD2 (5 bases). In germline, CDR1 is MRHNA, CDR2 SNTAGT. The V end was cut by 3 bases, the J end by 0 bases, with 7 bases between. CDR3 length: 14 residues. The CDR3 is CASSEEASTDTQYF. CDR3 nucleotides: TGTGCCAGCAGTGAGGAGGCAAGCACAGATACGCAGTATTTT.

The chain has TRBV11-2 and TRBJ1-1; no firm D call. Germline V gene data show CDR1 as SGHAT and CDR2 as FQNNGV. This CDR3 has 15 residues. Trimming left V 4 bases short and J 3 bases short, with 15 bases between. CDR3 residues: CASSSLFTGDTEAFF. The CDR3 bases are TGTGCCAGCAGCTCCCTCTTCACGGGTGACACTGAAGCTTTCTTT. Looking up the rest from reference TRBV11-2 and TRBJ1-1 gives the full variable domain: EAGVAQSPRYKIIEKRQSVAFWCNPISGHATLYWYQQILGQGPKLLIQFQNNGVVDDSQLPKDRFSAERLKGVDSTLKIQPAKLEDSAVYLCASSSLFTGDTEAFFGQGTRLTVV.

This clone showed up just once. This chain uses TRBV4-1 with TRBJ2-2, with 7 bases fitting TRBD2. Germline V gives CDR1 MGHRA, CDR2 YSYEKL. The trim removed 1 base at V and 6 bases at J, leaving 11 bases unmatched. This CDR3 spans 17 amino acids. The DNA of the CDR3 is TGCGCCAGCAGCCAAGCGAAGGGCGGGAGAAAGTCCGGGGAGCTGTTTTTT. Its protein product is CASSQAKGGRKSGELFF.

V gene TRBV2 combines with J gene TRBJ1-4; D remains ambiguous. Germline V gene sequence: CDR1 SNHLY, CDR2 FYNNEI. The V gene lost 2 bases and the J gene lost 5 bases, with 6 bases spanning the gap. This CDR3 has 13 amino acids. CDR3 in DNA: TGTGCCAGCAGTGAACTAGTCAATGAAAAACTGTTTTTT. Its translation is CASSELVNEKLFF.

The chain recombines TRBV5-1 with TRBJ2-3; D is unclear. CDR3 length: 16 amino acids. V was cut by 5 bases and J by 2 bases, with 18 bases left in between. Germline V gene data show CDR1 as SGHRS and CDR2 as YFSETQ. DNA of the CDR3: TGCGCCAGCAGTGGTACGAGCCAAAGCTTCACAGATACGCAGTATTTT. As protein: CASSGTSQSFTDTQYF.

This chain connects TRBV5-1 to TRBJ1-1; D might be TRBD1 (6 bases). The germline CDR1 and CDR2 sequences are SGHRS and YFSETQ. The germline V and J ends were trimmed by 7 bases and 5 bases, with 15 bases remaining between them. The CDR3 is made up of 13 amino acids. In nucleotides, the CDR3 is TGCGCCAGCGGAACAGGGTTGGGGACTGAAGCTTTCTTT. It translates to CASGTGLGTEAFF. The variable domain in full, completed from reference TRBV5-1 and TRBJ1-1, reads KAGVTQTPRYLIKTRGQQVTLSCSPISGHRSVSWYQQTPGQGLQFLFEYFSETQRNKGNFPGRFSGRQFSNSRSEMNVSTLELGDSALYLCASGTGLGTEAFFGQGTRLTVV.

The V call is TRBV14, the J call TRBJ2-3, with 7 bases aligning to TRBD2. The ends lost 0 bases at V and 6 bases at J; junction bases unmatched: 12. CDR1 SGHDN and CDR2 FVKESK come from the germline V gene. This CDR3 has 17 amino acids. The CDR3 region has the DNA TGTGCCAGCAGCCAAGATGAAACGACTAGCATTAGGGATACGCAGTATTTT. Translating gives CASSQDETTSIRDTQYF.

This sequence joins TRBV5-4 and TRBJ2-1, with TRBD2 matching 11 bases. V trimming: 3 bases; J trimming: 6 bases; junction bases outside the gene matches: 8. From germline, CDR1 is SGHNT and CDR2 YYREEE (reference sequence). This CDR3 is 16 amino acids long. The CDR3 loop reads CASSSPGLAAPNEQFF. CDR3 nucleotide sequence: TGTGCCAGCAGCTCCCCGGGACTAGCGGCCCCCAATGAGCAGTTCTTC.

The chain's CDR3 is CASRLRLADPREQFF. CDR3 coding DNA: TGTGCCAGCAGACTTAGACTAGCGGACCCTAGAGAGCAGTTCTTC. J is TRBJ2-1 and V is TRBV16, with 9 bases aligning to TRBD2. This CDR3 comprises 15 residues. Germline assignment: CDR1 KGHSY and CDR2 FQNENV. The trim removed 6 bases at V and 10 bases at J, leaving 13 bases unmatched.

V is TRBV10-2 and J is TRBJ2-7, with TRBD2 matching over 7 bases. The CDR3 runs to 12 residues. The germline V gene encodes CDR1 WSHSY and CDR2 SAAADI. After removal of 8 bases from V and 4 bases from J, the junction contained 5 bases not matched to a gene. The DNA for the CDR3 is TGCGCCAGCCGACTAGCAGATTACGAGCAGTACTTC. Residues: CASRLADYEQYF.